This T cell receptor (beta chain) emerged from a study of post-analysis software for immune sequencing data. Study-level background: Secondary progressive, relapsing-remitting and progressive-relapsing multiple sclerosis were among the included disease courses. Study-wide results and limits: Included in a set of about 5 TRBV segments more frequent in patients than controls were TRBV5-6, TRBV5-1 and TRBV20-1. People with multiple sclerosis had a significantly lower normalized Chao1 diversity than controls did.

This clonotype was counted between two and nine times. Its specificity is not known. Germline CDR1 and CDR2: DFQATT and SNEGSKA (reference sequence). Deletions cut 6 bases from V and 3 bases from J, with 16 bases between. The CDR3 covers 14 residues. The authors incorporated unique molecular identifiers into the TCR beta cDNA libraries. Around 500,000 cDNA molecules were recovered from an input of roughly 0.95 to 11 million T cells. TCRdb processed the PCR reads anew with MiXCR; each CDR3 protein has one entry. This sample has roughly 540,000 distinct CDR3 sequences, with around 36% found just once. The TCR was taken from a girl under 18 with multiple sclerosis. The sample taken for sequencing was blood. The gene calls are TRBV20-1 and TRBJ2-3, with D perhaps assigned TRBD1 or TRBD2 (6 bases each). The CDR3 reads CSARRDTSTDTQYF. For the CDR3, the DNA is TGCAGTGCCCGGCGGGACACTTCAACAGATACGCAGTATTTT.